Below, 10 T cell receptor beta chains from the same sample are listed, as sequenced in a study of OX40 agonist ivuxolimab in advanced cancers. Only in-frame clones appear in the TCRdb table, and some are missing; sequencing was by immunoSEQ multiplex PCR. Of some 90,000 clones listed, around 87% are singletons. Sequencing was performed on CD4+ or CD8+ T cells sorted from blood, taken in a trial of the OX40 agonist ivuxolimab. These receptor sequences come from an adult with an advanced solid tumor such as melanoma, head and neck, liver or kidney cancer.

Here the CDR3 reads CATADYNNEQFF. CDR3 coding DNA: TGTGCGACGGCGGACTACAACAATGAGCAGTTCTTC. V gene TRBV10-3 combines with J gene TRBJ2-1, with D tentatively TRBD2 (6 bases). The CDR3 consists of 12 residues. Germline V gene lookup returns CDR1 ENHRY and CDR2 SYGVKD.

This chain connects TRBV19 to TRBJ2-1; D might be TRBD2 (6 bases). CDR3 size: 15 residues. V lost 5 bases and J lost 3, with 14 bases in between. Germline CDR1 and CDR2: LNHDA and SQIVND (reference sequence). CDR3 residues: CASSPGLGLYNEQFF. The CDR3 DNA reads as TGTGCCAGTAGTCCGGGACTCGGCCTCTACAATGAGCAGTTCTTC. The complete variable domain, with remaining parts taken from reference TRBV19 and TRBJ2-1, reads DGGITQSPKYLFRKEGQNVTLSCEQNLNHDAMYWYRQDPGQGLRLIYYSQIVNDFQKGDIAEGYSVSREKKESFPLTVTSAQKNPTAFYLCASSPGLGLYNEQFFGPGTRLTVL.

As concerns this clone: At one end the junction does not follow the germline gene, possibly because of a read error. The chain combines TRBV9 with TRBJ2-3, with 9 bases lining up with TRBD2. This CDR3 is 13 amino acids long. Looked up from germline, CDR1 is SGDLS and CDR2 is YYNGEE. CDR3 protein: CASSGSLTDTQYF. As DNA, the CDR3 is TGTGCCAGTAGCGGGAGTTTAACAGATACGCAGTATTTT.

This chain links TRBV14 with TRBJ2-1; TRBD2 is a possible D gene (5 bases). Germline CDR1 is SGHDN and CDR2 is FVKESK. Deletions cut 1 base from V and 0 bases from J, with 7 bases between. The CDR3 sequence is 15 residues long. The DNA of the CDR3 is TGTGCCAGCAGCCAAGTTCGGGACTCCTACAATGAGCAGTTCTTC. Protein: CASSQVRDSYNEQFF.

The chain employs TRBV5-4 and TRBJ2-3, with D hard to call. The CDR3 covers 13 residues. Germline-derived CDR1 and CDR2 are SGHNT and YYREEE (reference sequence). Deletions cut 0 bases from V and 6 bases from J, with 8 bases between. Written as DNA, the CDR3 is TGTGCCAGCAGCTTGGAATTGCAGGATACGCAGTATTTT. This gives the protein CASSLELQDTQYF.

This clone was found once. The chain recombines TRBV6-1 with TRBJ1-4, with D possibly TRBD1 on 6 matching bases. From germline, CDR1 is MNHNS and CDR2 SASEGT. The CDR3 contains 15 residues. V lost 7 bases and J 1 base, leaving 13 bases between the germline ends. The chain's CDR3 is CASTGGLITNEKLFF. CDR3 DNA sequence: TGTGCCAGCACGGGGGGGCTTATAACTAATGAAAAACTGTTTTTT.

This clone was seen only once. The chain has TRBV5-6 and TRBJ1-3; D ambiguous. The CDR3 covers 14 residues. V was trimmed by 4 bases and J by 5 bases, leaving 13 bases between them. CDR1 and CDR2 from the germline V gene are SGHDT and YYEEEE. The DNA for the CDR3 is TGTGCCAGCAGCGTGGAGAGGGTACGAAACACCATATATTTT. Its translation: CASSVERVRNTIYF.

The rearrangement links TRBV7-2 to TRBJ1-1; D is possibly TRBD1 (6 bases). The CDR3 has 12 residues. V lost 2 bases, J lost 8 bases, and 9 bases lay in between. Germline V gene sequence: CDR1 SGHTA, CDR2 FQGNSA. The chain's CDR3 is CASSLPGTEAFF. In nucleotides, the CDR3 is TGTGCCAGCAGCTTACCCGGGACAGAAGCTTTCTTT.

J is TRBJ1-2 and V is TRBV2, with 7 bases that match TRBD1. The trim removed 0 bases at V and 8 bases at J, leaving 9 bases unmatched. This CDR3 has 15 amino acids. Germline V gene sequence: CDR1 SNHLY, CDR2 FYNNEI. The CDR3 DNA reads TGTGCCAGCAGTGAAGCGCCCGGAGGGGGCCGGGGCTACACCTTC. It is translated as CASSEAPGGGRGYTF.

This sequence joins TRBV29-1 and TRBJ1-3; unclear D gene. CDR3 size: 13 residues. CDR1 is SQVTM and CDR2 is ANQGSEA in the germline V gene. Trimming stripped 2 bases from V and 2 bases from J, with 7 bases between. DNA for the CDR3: TGCAGCGTTGAATACTCCGCTGGAAACACCATATATTTT. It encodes CSVEYSAGNTIYF.